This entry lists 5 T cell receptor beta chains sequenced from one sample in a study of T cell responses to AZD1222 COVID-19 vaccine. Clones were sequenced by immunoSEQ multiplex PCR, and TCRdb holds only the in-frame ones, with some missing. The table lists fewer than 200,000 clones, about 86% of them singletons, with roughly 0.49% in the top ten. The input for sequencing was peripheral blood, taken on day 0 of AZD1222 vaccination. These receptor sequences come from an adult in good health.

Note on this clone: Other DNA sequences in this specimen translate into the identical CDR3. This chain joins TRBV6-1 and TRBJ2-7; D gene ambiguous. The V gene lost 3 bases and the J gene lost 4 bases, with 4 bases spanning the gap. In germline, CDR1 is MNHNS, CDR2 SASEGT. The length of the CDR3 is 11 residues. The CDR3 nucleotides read TGTGCCAGCAGTGATCTTTACGAGCAGTACTTC. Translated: CASSDLYEQYF.

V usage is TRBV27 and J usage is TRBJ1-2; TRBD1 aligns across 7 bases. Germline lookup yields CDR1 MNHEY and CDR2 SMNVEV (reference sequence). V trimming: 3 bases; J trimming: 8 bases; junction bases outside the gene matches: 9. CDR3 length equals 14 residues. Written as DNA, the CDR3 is TGTGCCAGCAGTTTGATTGGCGGGACAGAGGGCTACACCTTC. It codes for CASSLIGGTEGYTF.

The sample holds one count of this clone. CDR3 coding DNA: TGTGCCAGCAGTCCTCCCGTATTCGGGGGTTATGGCTACACCTTC. It yields the protein CASSPPVFGGYGYTF. The rearrangement joins TRBV6-5 to TRBJ1-2; D is perhaps TRBD1 (5 bases). This CDR3 spans 15 amino acids. The germline CDR1 and CDR2 sequences are MNHEY and SVGAGI. Trimming removed 5 bases at V and 5 bases at J, with 18 bases between.

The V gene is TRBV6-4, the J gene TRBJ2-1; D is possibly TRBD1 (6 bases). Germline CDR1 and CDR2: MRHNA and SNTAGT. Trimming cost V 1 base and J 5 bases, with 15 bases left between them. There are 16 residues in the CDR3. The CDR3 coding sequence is TGTGCCAGCAGTGACTTTCCAGGGGTTAAGAACAATGAGCAGTTCTTC. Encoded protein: CASSDFPGVKNNEQFF.

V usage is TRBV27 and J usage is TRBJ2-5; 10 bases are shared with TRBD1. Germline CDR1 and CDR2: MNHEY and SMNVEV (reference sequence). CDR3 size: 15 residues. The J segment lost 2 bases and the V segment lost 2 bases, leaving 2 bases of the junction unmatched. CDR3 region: CASSLDRGLQETQYF. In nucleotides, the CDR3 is TGTGCCAGCAGTTTAGACAGGGGGCTACAAGAGACCCAGTACTTC.